Shown below are 17 T cell receptor beta chains from a single sample sequenced in a study of beta chain features in type 1 diabetes. The authors reverse transcribed all of the isolated RNA, so sequencing captured expressed TCRB transcripts. This table comes from immunoSEQ multiplex PCR, and its TCRdb copy is limited to in-frame clones, with some not included. Of fewer than 250,000 clones in the sample, 9% to 10% were seen once. The sample comprised naive CD4+ T cells from blood. Source of these receptors: a woman between 18 and 30 years old in good health.

The rearrangement uses TRBV6-1 and TRBJ2-7; TRBD1 aligns across 9 bases. This CDR3 region has 11 residues. The junction had 2 bases not matched to a gene; V was cut back by 9 bases and J by 5 bases. Germline assignment: CDR1 MNHNS and CDR2 SASEGT. CDR3 protein: CASGDRDEQYF. In DNA, the CDR3 is TGTGCCAGTGGGGACAGGGACGAGCAGTACTTC.

There are a few counts of this clone. This rearrangement joins TRBV7-2 to TRBJ2-7; TRBD2 matches at 10 bases. After removal of 5 bases from V and 4 bases from J, the junction contained 8 bases not matched to a gene. The CDR3 contains 15 residues. CDR1 and CDR2 (germline): SGHTA, FQGNSA. CDR3 bases: TGTGCCAGCAGCCCCACGGGTAGCGGGAGGTACGAGCAGTACTTC. Its translation is CASSPTGSGRYEQYF.

The genes are TRBV7-2 and TRBJ2-7; 7 positions match TRBD2. The CDR3 has 15 amino acids. V lost 1 base and J lost 3; bases outside the gene matches: 6. Germline-derived CDR1 and CDR2 are SGHTA and FQGNSA. The DNA for the CDR3 is TGTGCCAGCAGCTTAGGGGGGGGTCAGAGCTACGAGCAGTACTTC. Translation gives CASSLGGGQSYEQYF.

The chain recombines TRBV30 with TRBJ1-1; D gene ambiguous. The V end lost 6 bases, the J end lost 0 bases, and 14 bases lay between the germline ends. The CDR3 spans 14 residues. The germline V gene encodes CDR1 GTSNPN and CDR2 SVGIG (reference sequence). For the CDR3, the DNA is TGTGCCTGTGCTACAGACCTGATGAACACTGAAGCTTTCTTT. Its protein is CACATDLMNTEAFF.

The chain links TRBV11-2 to TRBJ1-1; 7 nucleotides match TRBD1. This CDR3 comprises 13 residues. Germline V gives CDR1 SGHAT, CDR2 FQNNGV. V dropped 6 bases and J dropped 4; count of bases not matched to a gene: 5. DNA for the CDR3: TGTGCCAGCAGTTATACAGGGGCCACTGAAGCTTTCTTT. This encodes CASSYTGATEAFF.

The chain uses TRBV9 and TRBJ2-2; D might be TRBD1 (5 bases). The CDR3 is 15 residues long. Per germline, CDR1 SGDLS and CDR2 YYNGEE. Trimming cost V 0 bases and J 7 bases, with 13 bases left between them. The CDR3 loop is CASSVVGAAIGELFF. CDR3 in DNA: TGTGCCAGCAGCGTAGTAGGGGCGGCGATCGGGGAGCTGTTTTTT.

This clone appeared many times. The rearrangement links TRBV18 to TRBJ2-7; a possible D gene is TRBD1 (5 bases). The CDR3 totals 14 residues. With 1 base removed from V and 3 bases from J, the gap between germline ends came to 10 bases. CDR1 is KGHSH and CDR2 is LQKENI in the germline V gene. CDR3 DNA: TGTGCCAGCTCACCACTAGAGCAGGGCTACGAGCAGTACTTC. Its protein product is CASSPLEQGYEQYF. Using reference TRBV18 and TRBJ2-7 for the parts outside the CDR3, the full variable domain is NAGVMQNPRHLVRRRGQEARLRCSPMKGHSHVYWYRQLPEEGLKFMVYLQKENIIDESGMPKERFSAEFPKEGPSILRIQQVVRGDSAAYFCASSPLEQGYEQYFGPGTRLTVT.

This clone has more than one count but fewer than ten. J is TRBJ1-2 and V is TRBV15, with a tentative D call TRBD1 (6 bases). Trimming took off 3 bases at V and 2 bases at J, with 13 bases between the two ends. The CDR3 has 15 amino acids. The V gene's germline CDR1 is LNHNV and CDR2 YYDKDF (reference sequence). CDR3 in amino acids: CATSSYREQNYGYTF. Written as DNA, the CDR3 is TGTGCCACCAGCAGCTACAGGGAACAAAACTATGGCTACACCTTC.

The chain joins TRBV29-1 to TRBJ2-7; 12 bases agree with TRBD2. The germline CDR1 and CDR2 sequences are SQVTM and ANQGSEA. Unmatched junction bases numbered 9, after V lost 4 bases and J lost 2 bases. The CDR3 has 16 residues. The CDR3 nucleotides are TGCAGCGTTGTCGTACGACTAGCGGGAGCGCCCTACGAGCAGTACTTC. Translated, it gives CSVVVRLAGAPYEQYF.

This clone was recorded a few times. The chain combines TRBV29-1 with TRBJ2-5; a weak D match, TRBD1 (6 bases). The length of the CDR3 is 16 residues. The germline gives CDR1 SQVTM, CDR2 ANQGSEA. Deletions cut 3 bases from V and 4 bases from J, with 21 bases between. Here the CDR3 reads CSVEGAGMVFPETQYF. CDR3 nucleotides: TGCAGCGTTGAGGGGGCAGGGATGGTTTTCCCAGAGACCCAGTACTTC.

This clone was recorded many times. The chain carries TRBV4-1 and TRBJ1-1, with D possibly matching TRBD1 (5 bases). Trimming shortened V by 1 base and J by 5 bases, and 11 bases separated the two germline ends. The CDR3 consists of 14 residues. In germline, CDR1 is MGHRA, CDR2 YSYEKL. CDR3 sequence: CASSQGGGGTEAFF. The CDR3 bases are TGCGCCAGCAGCCAAGGTGGGGGAGGAACTGAAGCTTTCTTT.

This clone has just a few counts. The J gene is TRBJ2-1, the V gene TRBV6-5, with 12 bases that match TRBD2. This CDR3 is built from 16 residues. CDR1 and CDR2 from the germline V gene are MNHEY and SVGAGI. V was pared by 1 base and J by 6 bases, with 4 bases of the junction left unmatched. The CDR3 DNA reads as TGTGCCAGCAGTTACTTGCTAGCGGGAGGGCCCAATGAGCAGTTCTTC. Residues: CASSYLLAGGPNEQFF.

In this sample, this clone turned up a few times. The CDR3 loop reads CASSPKAVDRSSYEQYF. The CDR3 region has the DNA TGCGCCAGCAGCCCCAAGGCTGTGGACAGAAGCTCCTACGAGCAGTACTTC. The V gene is TRBV5-1, the J gene TRBJ2-7; the D gene is possibly TRBD1 (6 bases). This CDR3 spans 17 amino acids. Germline CDR1 and CDR2: SGHRS and YFSETQ. V was clipped by 4 bases and J by 0 bases, with 20 bases between them.

This chain joins TRBV14 and TRBJ1-4; TRBD1 is a possible D gene (6 bases). The CDR3 has 14 residues. Trimming took 1 base from V and 8 from J, leaving 11 bases between them. CDR1 is SGHDN, CDR2 FVKESK, per germline. DNA for the CDR3: TGTGCCAGCAGCCAAGTGGGGGCTGGGGAAAAACTGTTTTTT. Its protein product is CASSQVGAGEKLFF.

This clone was seen only a few times. V usage is TRBV9 and J usage is TRBJ2-3; 10 bases align to TRBD2. CDR3 length: 17 residues. Trimming at V came to 0 bases and at J to 1 base, leaving 5 bases not matched to a gene. Germline CDR1 SGDLS, CDR2 YYNGEE. The CDR3 nucleotides read TGTGCCAGCAGCGTAGGGCCTAGCGGGAGTGGCACAGATACGCAGTATTTT. Translated, it gives CASSVGPSGSGTDTQYF.

This clone was detected only a few times. The V gene is TRBV5-1, the J gene TRBJ1-5, with D tentatively TRBD1 (6 bases). Per the germline V gene, CDR1 is SGHRS and CDR2 is YFSETQ. The germline V and J ends were trimmed by 4 bases and 3 bases, with 11 bases remaining between them. The CDR3 loop spans 14 amino acids. The CDR3 region is CASSLTGTNQPQHF. The CDR3 DNA reads TGCGCCAGCAGCCTTACAGGGACCAATCAGCCCCAGCATTTT. The full variable domain, its missing parts supplied by reference TRBV5-1 and TRBJ1-5, is KAGVTQTPRYLIKTRGQQVTLSCSPISGHRSVSWYQQTPGQGLQFLFEYFSETQRNKGNFPGRFSGRQFSNSRSEMNVSTLELGDSALYLCASSLTGTNQPQHFGDGTRLSIL.

Only a few counts were recorded for this clone. The chain employs TRBV7-9 and TRBJ1-1; D uncertain. Per germline, CDR1 SEHNR and CDR2 FQNEAQ (reference sequence). The CDR3 covers 13 residues. The germline V and J ends were trimmed by 1 base and 4 bases, with 7 bases remaining between them. CDR3 sequence reads: CASSLGASTEAFF. For the CDR3, the DNA is TGTGCCAGCAGCTTAGGCGCGAGCACTGAAGCTTTCTTT.